Each of the 17 T cell receptor beta chains below was sequenced from the same sample in a study of control samples from healthy donors and cancer patients. Generated by immunoSEQ multiplex PCR, the TCRdb table keeps only in-frame clones and is missing some. In the table there are 80,000 to 100,000 clones, 70% to 80% of which are singletons. Sequencing was carried out using blood. These receptors originate from a woman aged 25-40 years in good health.

This clone appeared once. The V gene is TRBV6-6, the J gene TRBJ2-2; 8 nucleotides agree with TRBD2. V shed 5 bases, J shed 1 base, and the junction held 6 bases outside the gene matches. This CDR3 has 16 residues. Germline-derived CDR1 and CDR2 are MNHNY and SVGAGI (reference sequence). The CDR3: CASSKGLAGNTGELFF. For the CDR3, the DNA is TGTGCCAGCAGTAAAGGGCTAGCGGGGAACACCGGGGAGCTGTTTTTT.

This chain uses TRBV10-1 with TRBJ2-5; TRBD2 might be the D (6 bases). The CDR3 runs 14 residues. V lost 2 bases to trimming and J lost 7 bases, with 14 bases between them. The germline CDR1 and CDR2 sequences are WNHNN and SYGVQD (reference sequence). CDR3 in amino acids: CASSERDSGTTQYF. The CDR3 bases are TGCGCCAGCAGTGAGCGGGACTCGGGAACGACCCAGTACTTC.

This chain connects TRBV19 to TRBJ1-1; D possibly corresponds to TRBD1 (5 bases). Trimming took 8 bases from V and 9 from J, leaving 16 bases between them. Germline lookup yields CDR1 LNHDA and CDR2 SQIVND (reference sequence). The CDR3 length is 12 residues. The CDR3 loop is CASPGREGKAFF. The CDR3 DNA reads TGTGCCAGTCCGGGACGGGAGGGCAAAGCTTTCTTT.

This clone was detected a few times. V is TRBV27 and J is TRBJ2-3; maybe TRBD2 (5 bases). The CDR3 runs to 16 residues. The germline V and J ends were trimmed by 0 bases and 1 base, with 11 bases remaining between them. Germline V lookup: CDR1 MNHEY, CDR2 SMNVEV (reference sequence). CDR3: CASSLSRGVGTDTQYF. CDR3 DNA: TGTGCCAGCAGTTTATCACGGGGTGTGGGCACAGATACGCAGTATTTT.

This clone was recorded once. The chain recombines TRBV12-3 or TRBV12-4 with TRBJ1-3; D not certain. Trimming shortened V by 8 bases and J by 1 base, and 0 bases separated the two germline ends. This CDR3 comprises 10 residues. The DNA for the CDR3 is TGTGCCAGCTCTGGAAACACCATATATTTT. This sequence encodes CASSGNTIYF.

This chain uses TRBV12-3 or TRBV12-4 with TRBJ1-5; possible D gene TRBD1, 5 bases. The CDR3 consists of 13 residues. V was shortened by 4 bases and J by 4 bases, with 8 bases between the two germline ends. The CDR3 DNA reads as TGTGCCAGCAGTTCAGGGAGAAATCAGCCCCAGCATTTT. This translates into CASSSGRNQPQHF.

The chain recombines TRBV7-6 with TRBJ2-6; 8 nucleotides agree with TRBD2. Trimming cost V 10 bases and J 4 bases; bases outside gene matches: 12. CDR1 is SGHVS, CDR2 FNYEAQ, per germline. This CDR3 spans 16 amino acids. CDR3 protein: CATRPGGPSGANVLTF. The CDR3 region has the DNA TGTGCCACCCGGCCGGGGGGGCCTTCCGGGGCCAACGTCCTGACTTTC.

The V call is TRBV6-5, the J call TRBJ2-7; no clear D. The CDR3 consists of 11 residues. CDR1 MNHEY and CDR2 SVGAGI come from the germline V gene. V lost 4 bases, J lost 3 bases, and 4 bases lay in between. The CDR3 DNA sequence: TGTGCCAGCAGTTCAGTCTACGAGCAGTACTTC. This sequence encodes CASSSVYEQYF.

The gene calls are TRBV15 and TRBJ2-5; tentative D call: TRBD2 (5 bases). The CDR3 has 13 amino acids. Germline V gene data show CDR1 as LNHNV and CDR2 as YYDKDF (reference sequence). V lost 11 bases to trimming and J lost 0 bases, with 13 bases between them. The CDR3: CASATGNQETQYF. CDR3 sequence (DNA): TGTGCCTCAGCGACGGGAAACCAAGAGACCCAGTACTTC.

J is TRBJ2-1 and V is TRBV4-3; no firm D call. Trimming shortened V by 0 bases and J by 12 bases, and 9 bases separated the two germline ends. The length of the CDR3 is 12 residues. From germline, CDR1 is LGHNA and CDR2 YSLEER. This CDR3 reads CASSQDRSRQFF. CDR3 nucleotides: TGCGCCAGCAGCCAAGATCGTTCAAGGCAGTTCTTC.

This chain uses TRBV6-5 with TRBJ1-1; possibly TRBD1 for D (5 bases). CDR3 length: 14 residues. CDR1 is MNHEY, CDR2 SVGAGI, per germline. V shed 7 bases and J shed 5 bases, with 17 bases lying between them. Here the CDR3 DNA reads TGTGCCAGCAACCGACCACGGGGGGGAACTGAAGCTTTCTTT. Encoded protein: CASNRPRGGTEAFF.

V is TRBV9 and J is TRBJ1-6; no firm D call. The V end lost 4 bases, the J end lost 5 bases, and 13 bases lay between the germline ends. The CDR3 runs to 15 residues. CDR1 and CDR2 from the germline V gene are SGDLS and YYNGEE. CDR3 protein: CASSPRRVDNSPLHF. DNA for the CDR3: TGTGCCAGCAGCCCCAGGAGGGTTGATAATTCACCCCTCCACTTT.

The V and J genes are TRBV6-6 and TRBJ1-4; 7 nucleotides agree with TRBD1. Germline values: CDR1 MNHNY, CDR2 SVGAGI (reference sequence). After removal of 0 bases from V and 4 bases from J, the junction contained 2 bases not matched to a gene. The CDR3 spans 15 residues. The CDR3 region is CASSYSTGINEKLFF. The CDR3 nucleotides are TGTGCCAGCAGTTACTCGACAGGGATTAATGAAAAACTGTTTTTT.

The gene calls are TRBV5-5 and TRBJ2-2, with TRBD1 identical over 10 bases. J gave up 6 bases and V 5 bases, and 7 bases lay outside the gene matches. CDR1 is SGHKS and CDR2 is YYEKEE in the germline V gene (reference sequence). The CDR3 runs to 15 residues. CDR3 coding DNA: TGTGCCAGCAGTATGACCGACAGGGGGCCCGGGGAGCTGTTTTTT. It codes for CASSMTDRGPGELFF.

The chain employs TRBV6-6 and TRBJ2-2; D possibly matches TRBD1 or TRBD2 (6 bases each). With 2 bases removed from V and 2 bases from J, the gap between germline ends came to 9 bases. CDR1 is MNHNY, CDR2 SVGAGI, per germline (reference sequence). The CDR3 length is 15 residues. This CDR3 is CASSYRGPNTGELFF. In DNA form, the CDR3 reads TGTGCCAGCAGTTACCGGGGGCCCAACACCGGGGAGCTGTTTTTT.

The chain is built from TRBV9 and TRBJ2-2; D is possibly TRBD1 (6 bases). Germline V gene data show CDR1 as SGDLS and CDR2 as YYNGEE. The CDR3 extends over 15 amino acids. The V end lost 1 base, the J end lost 5 bases, and 12 bases lay between the germline ends. The CDR3 coding sequence is TGTGCCAGCAGCGTAACCATAGACAGGACCGGGGAGCTGTTTTTT. It specifies CASSVTIDRTGELFF.

The chain recombines TRBV5-3 with TRBJ1-2, with D perhaps TRBD1 (6 bases). TRBV5-3 carries the ORF label, with uncertain function. Trimming took off 0 bases at V and 4 bases at J, with 10 bases between the two ends. The CDR3 runs to 14 residues. DNA of the CDR3: TGTGCCAGAAGCTTGGCCTTCAGGGGCTATGGCTACACCTTC. Protein product: CARSLAFRGYGYTF.